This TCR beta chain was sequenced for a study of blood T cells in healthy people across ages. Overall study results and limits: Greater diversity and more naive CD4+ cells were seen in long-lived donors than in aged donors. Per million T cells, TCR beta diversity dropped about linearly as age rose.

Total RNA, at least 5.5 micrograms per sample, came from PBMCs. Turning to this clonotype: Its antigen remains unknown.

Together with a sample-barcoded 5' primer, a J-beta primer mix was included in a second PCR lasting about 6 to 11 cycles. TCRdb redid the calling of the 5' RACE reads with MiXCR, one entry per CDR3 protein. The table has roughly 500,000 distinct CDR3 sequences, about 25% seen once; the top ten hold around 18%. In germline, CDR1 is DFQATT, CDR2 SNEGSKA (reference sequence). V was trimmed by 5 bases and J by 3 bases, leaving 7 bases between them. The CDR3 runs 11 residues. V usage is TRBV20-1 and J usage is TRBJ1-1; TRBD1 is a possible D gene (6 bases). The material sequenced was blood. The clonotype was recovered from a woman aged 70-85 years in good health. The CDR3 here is CSAWTDTEAFF. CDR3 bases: TGCAGTGCTTGGACAGACACTGAAGCTTTCTTT.